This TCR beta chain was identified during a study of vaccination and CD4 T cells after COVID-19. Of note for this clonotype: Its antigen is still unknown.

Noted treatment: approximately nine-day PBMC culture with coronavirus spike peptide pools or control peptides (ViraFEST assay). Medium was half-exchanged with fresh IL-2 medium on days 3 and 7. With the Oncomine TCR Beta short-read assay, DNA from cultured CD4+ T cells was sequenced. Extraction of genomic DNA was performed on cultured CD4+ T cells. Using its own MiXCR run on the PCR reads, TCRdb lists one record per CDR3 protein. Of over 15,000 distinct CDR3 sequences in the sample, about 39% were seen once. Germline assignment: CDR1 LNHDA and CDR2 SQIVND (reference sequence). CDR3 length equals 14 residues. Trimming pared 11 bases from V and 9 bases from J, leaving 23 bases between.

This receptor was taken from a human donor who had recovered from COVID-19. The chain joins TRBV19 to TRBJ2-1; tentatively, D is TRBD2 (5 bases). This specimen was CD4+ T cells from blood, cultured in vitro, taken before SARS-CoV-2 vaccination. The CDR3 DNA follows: TGTGCCCCTTACGGCGGACTGGTGGGAAGTGAGCAGTTCTTC. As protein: CAPYGGLVGSEQFF.